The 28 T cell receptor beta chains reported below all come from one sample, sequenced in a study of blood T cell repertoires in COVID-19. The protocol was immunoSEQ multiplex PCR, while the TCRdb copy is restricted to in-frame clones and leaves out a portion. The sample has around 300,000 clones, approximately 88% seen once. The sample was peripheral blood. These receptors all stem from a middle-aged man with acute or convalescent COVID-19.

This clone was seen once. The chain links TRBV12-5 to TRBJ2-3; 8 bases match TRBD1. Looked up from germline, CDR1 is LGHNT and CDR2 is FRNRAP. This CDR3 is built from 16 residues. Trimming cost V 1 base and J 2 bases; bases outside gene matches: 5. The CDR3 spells CASGLEGQVNTDTQYF. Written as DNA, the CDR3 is TGTGCTAGTGGTTTGGAGGGACAGGTAAACACAGATACGCAGTATTTT.

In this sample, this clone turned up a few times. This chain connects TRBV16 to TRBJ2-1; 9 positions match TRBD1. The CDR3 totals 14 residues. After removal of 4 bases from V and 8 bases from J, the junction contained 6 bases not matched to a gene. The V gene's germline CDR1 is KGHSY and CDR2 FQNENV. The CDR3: CASSRVRQGDEQFF. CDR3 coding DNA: TGTGCCAGCAGCCGCGTACGACAGGGGGATGAGCAGTTCTTC.

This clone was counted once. The CDR3, as DNA: TGTGCCAGCAGCTTGGGCAGCGGGGGGACCGGGGAGCTGTTTTTT. This translates into CASSLGSGGTGELFF. The chain uses TRBV5-4 and TRBJ2-2; 9 bases match TRBD2. The CDR3 is made up of 15 amino acids. CDR1 and CDR2 from the germline V gene are SGHNT and YYREEE (reference sequence). V was clipped by 0 bases and J by 5 bases; unmatched bases: 2.

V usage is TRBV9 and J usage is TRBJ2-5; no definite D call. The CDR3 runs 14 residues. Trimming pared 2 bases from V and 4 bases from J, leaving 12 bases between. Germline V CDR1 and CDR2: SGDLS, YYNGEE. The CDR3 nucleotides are TGTGCCAGCAGCGTTGGGCTATCCCCAGAGACCCAGTACTTC. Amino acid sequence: CASSVGLSPETQYF.

CDR3 bases: TGTGCCAGCTCTACTCCAGGGTTCGCCTACGAGCAGTACTTC. This translates into CASSTPGFAYEQYF. The rearrangement joins TRBV6-5 to TRBJ2-7, with a possible D match to TRBD1 (5 bases). The CDR3 runs to 14 residues. CDR1 is MNHEY, CDR2 SVGAGI, per germline. The germline V and J ends were trimmed by 8 bases and 2 bases, with 16 bases remaining between them.

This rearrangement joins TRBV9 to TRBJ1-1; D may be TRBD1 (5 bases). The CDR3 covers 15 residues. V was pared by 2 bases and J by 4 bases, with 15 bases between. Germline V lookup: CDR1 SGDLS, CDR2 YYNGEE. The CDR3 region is CASSVGGRASTEAFF. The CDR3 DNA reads TGTGCCAGCAGCGTGGGGGGGAGAGCGAGCACTGAAGCTTTCTTT. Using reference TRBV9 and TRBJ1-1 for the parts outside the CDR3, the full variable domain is DSGVTQTPKHLITATGQRVTLRCSPRSGDLSVYWYQQSLDQGLQFLIQYYNGEERAKGNILERFSAQQFPDLHSELNLSSLELGDSALYFCASSVGGRASTEAFFGQGTRLTVV.

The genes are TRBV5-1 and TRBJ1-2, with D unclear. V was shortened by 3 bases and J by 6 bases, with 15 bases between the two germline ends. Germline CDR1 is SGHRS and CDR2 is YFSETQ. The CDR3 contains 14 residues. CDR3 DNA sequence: TGCGCCAGCAGCTGGTCCGGGAGCGGGGATGGCTACACCTTC. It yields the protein CASSWSGSGDGYTF.

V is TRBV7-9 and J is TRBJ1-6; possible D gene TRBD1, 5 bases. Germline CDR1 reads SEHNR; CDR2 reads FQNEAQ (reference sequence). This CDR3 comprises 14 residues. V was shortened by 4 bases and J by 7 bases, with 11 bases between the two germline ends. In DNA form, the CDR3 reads TGTGCCAGCAGCTCCGGGACTTCGAATTCACCCCTCCACTTT. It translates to CASSSGTSNSPLHF.

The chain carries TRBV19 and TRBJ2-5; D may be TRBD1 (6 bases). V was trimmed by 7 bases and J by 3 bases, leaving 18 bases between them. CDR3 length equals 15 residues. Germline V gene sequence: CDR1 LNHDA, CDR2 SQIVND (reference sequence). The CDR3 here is CASNDFRQGKETQYF. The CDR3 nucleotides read TGTGCCAGTAACGATTTCCGGCAGGGGAAAGAGACCCAGTACTTC.

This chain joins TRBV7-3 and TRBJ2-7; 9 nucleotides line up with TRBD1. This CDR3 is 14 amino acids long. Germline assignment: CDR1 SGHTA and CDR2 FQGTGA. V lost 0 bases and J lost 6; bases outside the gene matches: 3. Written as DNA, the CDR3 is TGTGCCAGCAGCTTAACGGGACAGGGCGGCGAGCAGTACTTC. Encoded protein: CASSLTGQGGEQYF.

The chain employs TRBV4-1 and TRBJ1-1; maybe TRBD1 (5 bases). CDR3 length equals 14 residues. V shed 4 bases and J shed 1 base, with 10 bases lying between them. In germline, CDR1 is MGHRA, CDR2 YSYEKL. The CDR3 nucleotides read TGCGCCAGCAGCCGGGTAGGGGAGAACACTGAAGCTTTCTTT. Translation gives CASSRVGENTEAFF.

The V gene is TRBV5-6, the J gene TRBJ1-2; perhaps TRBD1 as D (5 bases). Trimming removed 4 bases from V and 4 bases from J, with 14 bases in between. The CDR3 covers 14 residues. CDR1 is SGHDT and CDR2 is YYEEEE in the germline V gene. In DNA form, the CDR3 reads TGTGCCAGCAGCCCATCCAGGGTCCGCTATGGCTACACCTTC. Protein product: CASSPSRVRYGYTF.

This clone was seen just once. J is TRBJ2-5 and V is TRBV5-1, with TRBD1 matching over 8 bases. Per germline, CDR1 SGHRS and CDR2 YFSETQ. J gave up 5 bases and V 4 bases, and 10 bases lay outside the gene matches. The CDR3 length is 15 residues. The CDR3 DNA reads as TGCGCCAGCAGCCCGAGGACAGGGCCTGCGGAGACCCAGTACTTC. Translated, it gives CASSPRTGPAETQYF.

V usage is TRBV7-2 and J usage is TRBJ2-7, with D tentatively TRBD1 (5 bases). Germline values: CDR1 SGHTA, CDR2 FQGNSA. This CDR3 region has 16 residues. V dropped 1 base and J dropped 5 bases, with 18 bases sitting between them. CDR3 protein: CASSLGRAGWGHEQYF. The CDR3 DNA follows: TGTGCCAGCAGCTTAGGTCGGGCAGGCTGGGGCCACGAGCAGTACTTC. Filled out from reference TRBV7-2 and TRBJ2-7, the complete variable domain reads GAGVSQSPSNKVTEKGKDVELRCDPISGHTALYWYRQSLGQGLEFLIYFQGNSAPDKSGLPSDRFSAERTGGSVSTLTIQRTQQEDSAVYLCASSLGRAGWGHEQYFGPGTRLTVT.

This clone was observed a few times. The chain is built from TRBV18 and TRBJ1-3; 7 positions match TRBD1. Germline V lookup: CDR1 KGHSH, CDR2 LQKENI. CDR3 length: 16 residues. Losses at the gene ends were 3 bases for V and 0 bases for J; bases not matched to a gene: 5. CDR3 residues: CASSPRQGNSGNTIYF. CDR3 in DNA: TGTGCCAGCTCACCGCGACAGGGAAACTCTGGAAACACCATATATTTT.

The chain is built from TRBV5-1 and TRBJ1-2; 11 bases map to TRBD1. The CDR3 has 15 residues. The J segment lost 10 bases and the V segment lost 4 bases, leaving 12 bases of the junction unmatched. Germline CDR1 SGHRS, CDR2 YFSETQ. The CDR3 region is CASSAGQGAGGDYTF. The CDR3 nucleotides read TGCGCCAGCAGCGCCGGACAGGGGGCTGGGGGTGACTACACCTTC.

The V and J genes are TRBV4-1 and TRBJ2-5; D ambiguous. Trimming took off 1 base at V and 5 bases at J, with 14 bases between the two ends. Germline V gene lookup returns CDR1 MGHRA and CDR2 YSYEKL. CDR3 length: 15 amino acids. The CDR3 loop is CASSQAHNPWETQYF. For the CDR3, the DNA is TGCGCCAGCAGCCAAGCGCACAACCCCTGGGAGACCCAGTACTTC.

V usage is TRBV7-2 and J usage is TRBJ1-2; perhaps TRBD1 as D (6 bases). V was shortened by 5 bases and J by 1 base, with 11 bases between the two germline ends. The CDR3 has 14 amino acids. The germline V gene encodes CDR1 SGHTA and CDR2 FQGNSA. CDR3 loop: CASSPHRDNYGYTF. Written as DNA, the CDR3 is TGTGCCAGCAGCCCCCACAGGGATAACTATGGCTACACCTTC.

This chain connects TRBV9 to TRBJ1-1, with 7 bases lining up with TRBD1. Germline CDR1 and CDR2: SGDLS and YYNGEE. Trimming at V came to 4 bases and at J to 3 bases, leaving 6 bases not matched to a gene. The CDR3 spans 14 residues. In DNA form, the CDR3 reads TGTGCCAGCAGCTCCCGGGACAGCTACACTGAAGCTTTCTTT. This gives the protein CASSSRDSYTEAFF.

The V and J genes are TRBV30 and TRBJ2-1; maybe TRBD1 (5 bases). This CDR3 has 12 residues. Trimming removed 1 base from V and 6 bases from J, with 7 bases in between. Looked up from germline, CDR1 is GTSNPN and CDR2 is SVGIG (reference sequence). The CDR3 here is CAWSDTGNEQFF. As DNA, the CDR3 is TGTGCCTGGAGTGATACAGGCAATGAGCAGTTCTTC.

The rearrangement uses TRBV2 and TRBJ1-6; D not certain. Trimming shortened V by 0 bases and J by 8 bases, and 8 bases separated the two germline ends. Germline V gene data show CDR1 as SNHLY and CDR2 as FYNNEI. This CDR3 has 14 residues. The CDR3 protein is CASSEATADSPLHF. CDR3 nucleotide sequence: TGTGCCAGCAGTGAAGCGACTGCCGATTCACCCCTCCACTTT. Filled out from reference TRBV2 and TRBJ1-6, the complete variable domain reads EPEVTQTPSHQVTQMGQEVILRCVPISNHLYFYWYRQILGQKVEFLVSFYNNEISEKSEIFDDQFSVERPDGSNFTLKIRSTKLEDSAMYFCASSEATADSPLHFGNGTRLTVT.

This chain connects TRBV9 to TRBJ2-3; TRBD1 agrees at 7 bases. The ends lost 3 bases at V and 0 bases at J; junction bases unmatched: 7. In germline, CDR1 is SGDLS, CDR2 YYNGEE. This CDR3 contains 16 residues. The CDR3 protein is CASSDRGPWSTDTQYF. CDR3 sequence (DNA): TGTGCCAGCAGCGACAGGGGACCTTGGAGCACAGATACGCAGTATTTT.

The CDR3 DNA follows: TGCGCCAGCAGCCAAAAGCCCATGGGACAAATGAACACTGAAGCTTTCTTT. Its protein is CASSQKPMGQMNTEAFF. This sequence joins TRBV4-1 and TRBJ1-1; D perhaps matches TRBD1 (6 bases). Trimming took 2 bases from V and 0 from J, leaving 16 bases between them. The germline CDR1 and CDR2 sequences are MGHRA and YSYEKL. This CDR3 comprises 17 residues.

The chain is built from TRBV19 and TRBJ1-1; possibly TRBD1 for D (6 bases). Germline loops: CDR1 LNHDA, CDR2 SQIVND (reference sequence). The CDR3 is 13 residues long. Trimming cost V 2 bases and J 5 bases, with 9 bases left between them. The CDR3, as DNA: TGTGCCAGTAGTATACAGGGGCGGACTGAAGCTTTCTTT. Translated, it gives CASSIQGRTEAFF. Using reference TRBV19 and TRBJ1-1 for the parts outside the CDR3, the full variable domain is DGGITQSPKYLFRKEGQNVTLSCEQNLNHDAMYWYRQDPGQGLRLIYYSQIVNDFQKGDIAEGYSVSREKKESFPLTVTSAQKNPTAFYLCASSIQGRTEAFFGQGTRLTVV.

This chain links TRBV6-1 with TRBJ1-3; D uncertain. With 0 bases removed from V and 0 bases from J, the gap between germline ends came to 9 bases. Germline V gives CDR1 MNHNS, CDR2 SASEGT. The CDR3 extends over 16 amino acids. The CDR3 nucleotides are TGTGCCAGCAGTGAAGCCGATTACAACTCTGGAAACACCATATATTTT. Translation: CASSEADYNSGNTIYF.

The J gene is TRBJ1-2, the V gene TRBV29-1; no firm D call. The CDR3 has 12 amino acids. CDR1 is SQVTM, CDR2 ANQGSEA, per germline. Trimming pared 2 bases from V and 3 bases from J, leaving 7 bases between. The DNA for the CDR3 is TGCAGCGTTGAATGGGGAGACTATGGCTACACCTTC. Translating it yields CSVEWGDYGYTF.

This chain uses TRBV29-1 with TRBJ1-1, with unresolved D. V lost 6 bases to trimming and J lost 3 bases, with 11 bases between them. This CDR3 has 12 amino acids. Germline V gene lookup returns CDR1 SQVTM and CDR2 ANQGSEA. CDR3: CSVKPSDTEAFF. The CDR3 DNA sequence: TGCAGCGTGAAACCCAGCGACACTGAAGCTTTCTTT.

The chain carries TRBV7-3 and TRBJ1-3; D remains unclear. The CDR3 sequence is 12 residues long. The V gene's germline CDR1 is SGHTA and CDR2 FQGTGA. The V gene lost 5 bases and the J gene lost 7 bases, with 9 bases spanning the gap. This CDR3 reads CASSIPPNTIYF. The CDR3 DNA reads TGTGCCAGCAGCATCCCCCCGAACACCATATATTTT. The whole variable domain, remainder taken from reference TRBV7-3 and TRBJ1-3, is GAGVSQTPSNKVTEKGKYVELRCDPISGHTALYWYRQSLGQGPEFLIYFQGTGAADDSGLPNDRFFAVRPEGSVSTLKIQRTERGDSAVYLCASSIPPNTIYFGEGSWLTVV.